This T cell receptor beta chain emerged from a study of T-cell reconstitution after alpha-beta-depleted transplantation in children. This clonotype was seen a few times. The CDR3 length is 16 residues. Trimming took off 4 bases at V and 4 bases at J, with 18 bases between the two ends. Germline assignment: CDR1 MGHRA and CDR2 YSYEKL. Unique molecular identifiers were incorporated into the prepared TCRbeta library. One entry per CDR3 protein results from TCRdb running MiXCR on the PCR reads. The sample contains fewer than 200,000 distinct CDR3 sequences, around 6.8% of which appear only once. The sequence was obtained from a human donor who donated a stem cell graft to a child with Wiskott-Aldrich syndrome. This sample comprised PBMCs from the stem cell graft donor, obtained from the stem cell graft. This chain links TRBV4-1 with TRBJ2-3; no clear D gene. As DNA, the CDR3 is TGCGCCAGCAGCCTCCGAACGGCTAAGGGATCAGATACGCAGTATTTT. Its translation: CASSLRTAKGSDTQYF.